The text below deals with one TCR beta chain. Its antigen remains unidentified. The timepoints at which blood was sampled were baseline, cycle 4 day 1, and cycle 7 day 1. Profiled with immunoSEQ multiplex PCR; TCRdb holds only in-frame clones, not every one. This table holds roughly 80,000 clones, about 82% found once. These data originate in a study of OX40 agonist ivuxolimab in advanced cancers. Points from the study as a whole: Also present in some nonresponders was a low level of normalized T-cell clonal expansion.

Per the germline V gene, CDR1 is SGHAT and CDR2 is FQNNGV. This CDR3 contains 19 residues. V was shortened by 5 bases and J by 0 bases, with 23 bases between the two germline ends. The receptor comes from an adult with an advanced solid tumor such as melanoma, head and neck, liver or kidney cancer. The input for sequencing was CD4+ or CD8+ T cells sorted from blood, taken in a trial of the OX40 agonist ivuxolimab. V is TRBV11-2 and J is TRBJ2-1; a possible D gene is TRBD1 (5 bases). CDR3 in DNA: TGTGCCAGCAGCCTACCCGGACATATTGGCCATAGCTCCTACAATGAGCAGTTCTTC. Translation: CASSLPGHIGHSSYNEQFF.